These T cell receptor beta chains were read from a single sample in a study of technical replicates of blood from a handful of donors. Repertoires were generated with immunoSEQ multiplex PCR, while TCRdb's copy carries only in-frame clones and drops some. The sample records approximately 59,000 clones, nearly 95% being singletons. Sequencing was performed on PBMCs. The receptors stem from a human donor in good health. Some clones in this sample may be carry-over from other donors' samples. The CDR3 runs from the conserved cysteine through the conserved F or W. A D gene is named only where the DNA matches it firmly. Some rows have no size entry. The others give once, few or many, or a class for an expanded clone.

clone size: .
V gene: TRBV5-1
J gene: TRBJ2-7
D gene: .
CDR3 protein: CASSIRGISEQYF
CDR3 DNA: TGCGCCAGCAGTATCCGGGGAATTTCCGAGCAGTACTTC

clone size: .
V gene: TRBV5-1
J gene: TRBJ1-2
D gene: .
CDR3 protein: CASSLHDYGYTF
CDR3 DNA: TGCGCCAGCAGCTTGCATGACTATGGCTACACCTTC

clone size: once
V gene: TRBV4-3
J gene: TRBJ2-5
D gene: .
CDR3 protein: CASSQDLSETQYF
CDR3 DNA: TGCGCCAGCAGCCAAGATCTCTCAGAGACCCAGTACTTC

clone size: .
V gene: TRBV5-1
J gene: TRBJ2-7
D gene: TRBD1
CDR3 protein: CASGTGADYDRQYF
CDR3 DNA: TGCGCCAGCGGGACAGGAGCGGACTACGATCGGCAGTACTTC

clone size: .
V gene: TRBV7-2
J gene: TRBJ1-5
D gene: .
CDR3 protein: CASSLGGGRAQPQHF
CDR3 DNA: TGTGCCAGCAGCTTAGGGGGCGGGAGGGCCCAGCCCCAGCATTTT

clone size: .
V gene: TRBV5-1
J gene: TRBJ1-3
D gene: .
CDR3 protein: CASSLGSSGNTIYF
CDR3 DNA: TGCGCCAGCAGCTTGGGTAGCTCTGGAAACACCATATATTTT

clone size: once
V gene: TRBV4-1
J gene: TRBJ1-5
D gene: .
CDR3 protein: CASSQDFSLSFQPQHF
CDR3 DNA: TGCGCCAGCAGCCAAGATTTCTCGTTGAGTTTTCAGCCCCAGCATTTT

clone size: .
V gene: TRBV2
J gene: TRBJ2-5
D gene: TRBD1
CDR3 protein: CASRQRQGDRETQYF
CDR3 DNA: TGTGCCAGCAGACAGCGGCAGGGGGATAGAGAGACCCAGTACTTC

clone size: .
V gene: TRBV5-1
J gene: TRBJ1-1
D gene: .
CDR3 protein: CASSLTGMMNTEAFF
CDR3 DNA: TGCGCCAGCAGCTTAACAGGGATGATGAACACTGAAGCTTTCTTT

clone size: .
V gene: TRBV7-6
J gene: TRBJ1-2
D gene: .
CDR3 protein: CASSLDLNYGYTF
CDR3 DNA: TGTGCCAGCAGCTTAGATTTAAACTATGGCTACACCTTC

clone size: .
V gene: TRBV27
J gene: TRBJ2-2
D gene: .
CDR3 protein: CASSFQRNTGELFF
CDR3 DNA: TGTGCCAGCAGTTTCCAGCGGAACACCGGGGAGCTGTTTTTT

clone size: .
V gene: TRBV6-5
J gene: TRBJ2-2
D gene: .
CDR3 protein: CASSSSNTGELFF
CDR3 DNA: .